Shown below are 21 T cell receptor beta chains from a single sample sequenced in a study of shared clonotypes between healthy human individuals. Some clones are missing from TCRdb's copy, which holds only in-frame ones; the method was immunoSEQ multiplex PCR. This table has over a million clones, roughly 96% appearing once. The sequencing input was naive CD4+ T cells sorted from blood. Subset: CD45RA+ positively selected. These receptors originate from a man aged 30-40 years in good health.

This rearrangement joins TRBV11-2 to TRBJ2-7; 13 positions agree with TRBD2. The CDR3 runs 14 residues. CDR1 and CDR2 (germline): SGHAT, FQNNGV. Germline trimming cut 4 bases from V and 6 bases from J; bases unmatched to any gene: 3. CDR3 amino acids: CASSSTSGRTEQYF. The CDR3, as DNA: TGTGCCAGCAGCTCGACTAGCGGGAGGACCGAGCAGTACTTC.

The rearrangement uses TRBV28 and TRBJ1-4, with no clear D. The CDR3 loop spans 15 amino acids. Germline V gene sequence: CDR1 MDHEN, CDR2 SYDVKM. V was trimmed by 2 bases and J by 7 bases, leaving 14 bases between them. CDR3 in amino acids: CASSLPAGMGEKLFF. CDR3 coding DNA: TGTGCCAGCAGTTTACCAGCTGGTATGGGTGAAAAACTGTTTTTT.

This sequence joins TRBV5-8 and TRBJ2-7, with 8 bases lining up with TRBD2. CDR1 and CDR2 from the germline V gene are SGHTS and YDEGEE. After removal of 1 base from V and 2 bases from J, the junction contained 2 bases not matched to a gene. The CDR3 is 14 amino acids. This chain's CDR3 is CASSLRGGAYEQYF. CDR3 DNA: TGTGCCAGCAGCTTGCGGGGGGGAGCCTACGAGCAGTACTTC. Full variable domain (outside the CDR3, taken from reference TRBV5-8 and TRBJ2-7): EAGVTQSPTHLIKTRGQQATLRCSPISGHTSVYWYQQALGLGLQFLLWYDEGEERNRGNFPPRFSGRQFPNYSSELNVNALELEDSALYLCASSLRGGAYEQYFGPGTRLTVT.

The table lists this clone with a count of one. The chain uses TRBV5-1 and TRBJ2-3; 13 positions match TRBD2. The junction had 5 bases not matched to a gene; V was cut back by 0 bases and J by 4 bases. The CDR3 totals 17 residues. Germline lookup yields CDR1 SGHRS and CDR2 YFSETQ. CDR3: CASSLGLAGGWADTQYF. The CDR3 bases are TGCGCCAGCAGCTTGGGACTAGCGGGAGGATGGGCAGATACGCAGTATTTT.

This chain uses TRBV20-1 with TRBJ2-7; D remains unclear. Trimming pared 4 bases from V and 1 base from J, leaving 5 bases between. Per germline, CDR1 DFQATT and CDR2 SNEGSKA (reference sequence). The CDR3 sequence is 11 residues long. CDR3 DNA sequence: TGCAGTGCTATGGGGTCCTACGAGCAGTACTTC. Translating it yields CSAMGSYEQYF.

The rearrangement uses TRBV4-1 and TRBJ2-7; 7 nucleotides align to TRBD2. The CDR3 extends over 13 amino acids. With 0 bases clipped from V and 6 bases from J, the junction kept 2 bases outside the gene matches. Germline assignment: CDR1 MGHRA and CDR2 YSYEKL. CDR3 sequence: CASSQDGGGEQYF. CDR3 nucleotide sequence: TGCGCCAGCAGCCAAGATGGGGGGGGCGAGCAGTACTTC.

The rearrangement links TRBV5-6 to TRBJ1-4, with TRBD1 matching 11 bases. Unmatched junction bases numbered 4, after V lost 3 bases and J lost 6 bases. The CDR3 is made up of 15 amino acids. Per germline, CDR1 SGHDT and CDR2 YYEEEE. In DNA, the CDR3 is TGTGCCAGCAGCTCGCCGGGACAGGGGGATGAAAAACTGTTTTTT. Its translation: CASSSPGQGDEKLFF.

The chain joins TRBV2 to TRBJ1-5; D is undetermined. V shed 4 bases and J shed 10 bases, with 17 bases lying between them. Germline CDR1 is SNHLY and CDR2 is FYNNEI. CDR3 size: 14 residues. The CDR3 loop reads CASSVEGNLVPQHF. CDR3 coding DNA: TGTGCCAGCAGTGTAGAGGGAAATTTAGTTCCCCAGCATTTT.

This clone has just one count. This chain joins TRBV5-4 and TRBJ1-1; D is uncertain. Between the trimmed V and J ends, which lost 1 base and 1 base, there was a span of 8 bases. In germline, CDR1 is SGHNT, CDR2 YYREEE (reference sequence). This CDR3 is 14 amino acids long. This chain's CDR3 is CASSLPTKNTEAFF. Here the CDR3 DNA reads TGTGCCAGCAGCTTGCCTACAAAGAACACTGAAGCTTTCTTT.

The V call is TRBV19, the J call TRBJ1-5, with TRBD1 matching 8 bases. The CDR3 spans 14 residues. J gave up 6 bases and V 8 bases, and 9 bases lay outside the gene matches. From germline, CDR1 is LNHDA and CDR2 SQIVND (reference sequence). The CDR3 bases are TGTGCCAGTGGGACAGGCCCAAGGGGTCAGCCCCAGCATTTT. This gives the protein CASGTGPRGQPQHF.

About this clone itself: An end of the junction differs from the germline gene, which may be a read error. V is TRBV19 and J is TRBJ2-3; perhaps TRBD2 as D (6 bases). Germline CDR1 is LNHDA and CDR2 is SQIVND (reference sequence). CDR3 length: 13 amino acids. In DNA, the CDR3 is TGTGCAAGTAGATGGAGGGGCACAGATACGCAGTATTTT. Translation gives CASRWRGTDTQYF.

The chain is built from TRBV5-5 and TRBJ2-2; no clear D gene. The V end was cut by 4 bases, the J end by 3 bases, with 4 bases between. Germline V gives CDR1 SGHKS, CDR2 YYEKEE (reference sequence). The CDR3 is 12 amino acids. Here the CDR3 reads CASSIYTGELFF. The CDR3 DNA follows: TGTGCCAGCAGCATATACACCGGGGAGCTGTTTTTT.

For the CDR3, the DNA is TGCGCCAGCAGCGGCGGACAGACCTCTGGAAACACCATATATTTT. It is translated as CASSGGQTSGNTIYF. The J gene is TRBJ1-3, the V gene TRBV5-1; the D gene is possibly TRBD1 (6 bases). Germline-derived CDR1 and CDR2 are SGHRS and YFSETQ. The CDR3 length is 15 residues. The germline V and J ends were trimmed by 4 bases and 0 bases, with 11 bases remaining between them.

The gene calls are TRBV7-8 and TRBJ2-7; no firm D call. V lost 1 base and J 6 bases, leaving 4 bases between the germline ends. Germline values: CDR1 SGHVS, CDR2 FQNEAQ. The CDR3 spans 11 residues. The DNA for the CDR3 is TGTGCCAGCAGCTTAGTTGGCGAGCAGTACTTC. Translating gives CASSLVGEQYF.

This chain links TRBV9 with TRBJ2-1; 7 bases match TRBD2. The CDR3 is 17 amino acids. CDR1 and CDR2 (germline): SGDLS, YYNGEE. After removal of 0 bases from V and 0 bases from J, the junction contained 6 bases not matched to a gene. The CDR3 DNA reads TGTGCCAGCAGCGTAGCTCGAGGCGGGGGCTCCTACAATGAGCAGTTCTTC. This sequence encodes CASSVARGGGSYNEQFF.

The chain links TRBV7-2 to TRBJ1-1, with a weak D call TRBD1 (6 bases). Trimming took 5 bases from V and 4 from J, leaving 17 bases between them. The V gene's germline CDR1 is SGHTA and CDR2 FQGNSA. The CDR3 loop spans 15 amino acids. The CDR3 reads CASSDGPHRATEAFF. The CDR3 DNA is TGTGCCAGCAGCGACGGACCCCACAGGGCCACTGAAGCTTTCTTT.

The V gene is TRBV2, the J gene TRBJ2-7; TRBD1 aligns across 8 bases. Germline CDR1 SNHLY, CDR2 FYNNEI. The CDR3 runs to 16 residues. Unmatched junction bases numbered 11, after V lost 1 base and J lost 6 bases. In DNA, the CDR3 is TGTGCCAGCAGTGAAGGCAGGGGGCTTGATATCTCCGAGCAGTACTTC. This encodes CASSEGRGLDISEQYF.

The chain is built from TRBV7-2 and TRBJ1-4, with D hard to call. Germline V gives CDR1 SGHTA, CDR2 FQGNSA. The V and J ends lost 5 bases and 3 bases respectively, with 16 bases between them. The CDR3 is 16 amino acids. CDR3 region: CASSRQEGSPNEKLFF. The DNA of the CDR3 is TGTGCCAGCAGCCGTCAAGAGGGATCGCCTAATGAAAAACTGTTTTTT.

This clone showed up just once. Other DNA variants within this sample encode the same CDR3. The chain joins TRBV18 to TRBJ2-5, with 10 bases matching TRBD2. The trim removed 6 bases at V and 0 bases at J, leaving 7 bases unmatched. This CDR3 spans 16 amino acids. Germline values: CDR1 KGHSH, CDR2 LQKENI. The CDR3 nucleotides read TGTGCCAGCTCCCCAACTAGCGGGGCCTACCAAGAGACCCAGTACTTC. It is translated as CASSPTSGAYQETQYF. Variable domain in full (rest from reference TRBV18 and TRBJ2-5): NAGVMQNPRHLVRRRGQEARLRCSPMKGHSHVYWYRQLPEEGLKFMVYLQKENIIDESGMPKERFSAEFPKEGPSILRIQQVVRGDSAAYFCASSPTSGAYQETQYFGPGTRLLVL.

The V gene is TRBV11-2, the J gene TRBJ1-2, with no clear D. Deletions cut 2 bases from V and 8 bases from J, with 24 bases between. This CDR3 region has 17 residues. Germline V gives CDR1 SGHAT, CDR2 FQNNGV. CDR3 nucleotides: TGTGCCAGCAGCTTATTGGTCTCCCGGCCCTCGGGAACAGGCTACACCTTC. The encoded protein is CASSLLVSRPSGTGYTF.

The chain joins TRBV30 to TRBJ2-2, with a possible D match to TRBD1 (6 bases). Trimming removed 6 bases at V and 0 bases at J, with 14 bases between. Germline lookup yields CDR1 GTSNPN and CDR2 SVGIG (reference sequence). The CDR3 length is 15 residues. CDR3 in amino acids: CACKLGGPNTGELFF. DNA of the CDR3: TGTGCCTGTAAGCTAGGGGGTCCGAACACCGGGGAGCTGTTTTTT.